The present entry profiles one T cell receptor (beta chain) with its context. The specificity of this receptor is unknown. No base-level quality is on record; no much larger clone is a single base apart. The data derive from a study of graft-versus-host responses after intestinal transplantation (dated by TCRdb to the early 2020s). Some background on the complete study: Recipients received multivisceral, liver-intestinal, or isolated intestinal transplants. A peak of at least 4% donor T cells among recipient peripheral blood mononuclear cells was the definition used for donor T cell macrochimerism. Every recipient was given anti-thymocyte globulin induction, then maintenance tacrolimus and steroids for around three years. Alloreactive clones were identified by sequencing pre-transplant mixed lymphocyte reaction products and comparing them with unstimulated pre-transplant donor and recipient T cells. Bulk TCR-beta CDR3 sequencing was used to track graft-versus-host and host-versus-graft alloreactive T cell clones in the graft, circulation and bone marrow after intestinal transplantation. Instead of going to the commercial service, samples from a few later patients were sequenced in-house on an Illumina MiSeq and processed with MiXCR. Of the roughly 25 intestinal transplant recipients enrolled in the cohort, one of whom was a retransplant, a few patients without pretransplant specimens were excluded.

The investigation overall reported the following: Early after transplant, declines in HvG clones were associated with peak levels of circulating GvH clones. Patients with donor T cell macrochimerism had high GvH to HvG T cell clonal ratios in their allografts. GvH clones turned up in recipient bone marrow, with some appearing earlier in ileal mucosa or blood, a pattern consistent with an intestinal mucosal origin. Conclusions were limited by the relatively low number and heterogeneity of intestinal transplant patients.

From cysteine to phenylalanine, the CDR3 is 14 amino acids long. Of all the DNA, just the CDR3 is kept, 42 bases in frame from base 1. As encoded in the germline V gene, CDR1 is SGDLS while CDR2 is YYNGEE. Relative to germline, V is 5 bases shorter and J is 0 bases shorter, with 11 bases between their ends. Libraries were built with the immunoSEQ multiplex PCR assay. For most patients, genomic DNA was isolated using the Qiagen DNeasy Blood and Tissue Kit and was shipped frozen to Adaptive Biotechnologies for TCR sequencing. Adaptive Biotechnologies carried out high-throughput TCR-beta CDR3 sequencing of genomic DNA for most patients. In the source study's methods: TCR sequencing data were retrieved from Adaptive's ImmunoSEQ software for more than 15 patients, whereas a few other patients were processed with MiXCR and VDJtools. To correct CD4 versus CD8 sorting errors, sequences present in both subsets at a frequency ratio below 5:1 were removed. Because the origin of CDR3 nucleotide sequences shared between donor and recipient could not be assigned, those sequences were removed. Alloreactive clones required at least 2-fold expansion over unstimulated cells and minimum CFSE-low frequency of 0.002% (template counts) or 0.001% (read counts). Clones were considered mappable if detected in sequenced pre-transplant spleen, lymph node, or MLR CFSE-low populations of the donor or recipient. Cumulative frequency of alloreactive clones was calculated as a percentage of all sequences weighted by copy number. TCRdb took over this immuneACCESS table, retaining in-frame rearrangements with V and J assigned. Such tables are incomplete; in checked studies, under half of the missing clones stem from an unresolved V gene, and the remainder is unexplained. The D gene and trimming were derived from the DNA, and the V and J assignments and clone size from that table. The sample table lists about 89,000 clones, about 94% of them with a count of one. The top ten hold about 0.2% of the sample.

The intended sense of this specimen's time point label: cells obtained before transplantation from donor or recipient. CD3+CD4+ and CD3+CD8+ populations were FACS-sorted from unstimulated pre-transplant donor and recipient cells taken from spleen or lymph nodes. Specimen: unstimulated CD4+ T cells sorted from spleen or lymph node cells, collected before transplant. The TCR comes from a human donor who was the organ donor for an intestinal transplant. Rearrangement joined TRBV9 to TRBJ1-1; TRBD1 is a possible D gene, resting on 5 matching bases. DNA sequence: TGTGCCAGCAGTGCCGGGGGGGTGAACACTGAAGCTTTCTTT. This gives the protein CASSAGGVNTEAFF.